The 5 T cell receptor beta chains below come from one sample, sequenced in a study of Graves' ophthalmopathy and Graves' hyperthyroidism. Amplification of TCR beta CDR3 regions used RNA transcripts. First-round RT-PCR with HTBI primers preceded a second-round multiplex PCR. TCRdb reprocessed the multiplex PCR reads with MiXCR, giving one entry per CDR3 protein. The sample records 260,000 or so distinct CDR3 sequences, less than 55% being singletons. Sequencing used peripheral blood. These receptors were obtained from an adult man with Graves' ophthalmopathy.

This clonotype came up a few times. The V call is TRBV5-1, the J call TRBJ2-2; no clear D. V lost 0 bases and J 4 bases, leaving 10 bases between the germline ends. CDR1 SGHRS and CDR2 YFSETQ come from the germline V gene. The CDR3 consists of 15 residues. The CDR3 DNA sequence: TGCGCCAGCAGCTTGGCCGGAACCGTCACCGGGGAGCTGTTTTTT. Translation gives CASSLAGTVTGELFF.

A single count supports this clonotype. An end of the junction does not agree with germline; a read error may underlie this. CDR3 region: CASSLGSKSGETQYF. CDR3 DNA sequence: TGTGCCAGCAGTTTAGGATCCAAGTCGGGGGAGACCCAGTACTTC. V usage is TRBV10-3 and J usage is TRBJ2-5; D possibly corresponds to TRBD2 (5 bases). CDR3 length equals 15 residues. Germline lookup yields CDR1 ENHRY and CDR2 SYGVKD.

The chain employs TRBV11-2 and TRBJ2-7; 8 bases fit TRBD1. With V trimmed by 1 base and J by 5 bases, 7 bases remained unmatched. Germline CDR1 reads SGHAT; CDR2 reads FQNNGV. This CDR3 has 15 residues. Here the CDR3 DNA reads TGTGCCAGCAGCTTAGCGTCAGGGGGCTACCACGAGCAGTACTTC. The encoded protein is CASSLASGGYHEQYF.

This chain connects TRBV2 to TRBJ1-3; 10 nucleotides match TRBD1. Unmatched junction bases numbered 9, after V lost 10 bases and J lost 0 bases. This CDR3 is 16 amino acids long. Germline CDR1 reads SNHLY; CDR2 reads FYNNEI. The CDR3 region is CAIRPGQGSSGNTIYF. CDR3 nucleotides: TGTGCCATCAGGCCGGGACAGGGGTCCTCTGGAAACACCATATATTTT. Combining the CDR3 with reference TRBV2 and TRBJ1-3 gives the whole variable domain EPEVTQTPSHQVTQMGQEVILRCVPISNHLYFYWYRQILGQKVEFLVSFYNNEISEKSEIFDDQFSVERPDGSNFTLKIRSTKLEDSAMYFCAIRPGQGSSGNTIYFGEGSWLTVV.

The chain's CDR3 is CASSPPPDGDTQYF. In DNA form, the CDR3 reads TGTGCCAGCAGTCCGCCGCCCGACGGGGATACGCAGTATTTT. The genes are TRBV2 and TRBJ2-3; D ambiguous. V gave up 5 bases and J gave up 6 bases, with 15 bases separating them. The CDR3 loop spans 14 amino acids. Germline V gene sequence: CDR1 SNHLY, CDR2 FYNNEI.